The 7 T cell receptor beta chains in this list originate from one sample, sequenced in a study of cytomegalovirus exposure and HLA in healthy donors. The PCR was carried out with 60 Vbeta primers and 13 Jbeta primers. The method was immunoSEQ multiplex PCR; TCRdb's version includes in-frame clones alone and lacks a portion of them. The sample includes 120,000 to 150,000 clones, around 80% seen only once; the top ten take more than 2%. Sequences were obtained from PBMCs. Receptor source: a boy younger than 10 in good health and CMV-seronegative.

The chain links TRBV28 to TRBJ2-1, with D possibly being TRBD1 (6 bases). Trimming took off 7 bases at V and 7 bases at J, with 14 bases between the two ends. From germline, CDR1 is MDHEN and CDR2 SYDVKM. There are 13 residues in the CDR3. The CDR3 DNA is TGTGCCAGCAACGAACAGGGTGCGAATGAGCAGTTCTTC. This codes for CASNEQGANEQFF.

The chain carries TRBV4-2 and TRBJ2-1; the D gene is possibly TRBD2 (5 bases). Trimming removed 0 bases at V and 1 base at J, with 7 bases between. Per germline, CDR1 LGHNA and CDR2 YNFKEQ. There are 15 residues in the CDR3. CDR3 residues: CASSQEDYSYNEQFF. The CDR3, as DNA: TGTGCCAGCAGCCAAGAAGACTATTCCTACAATGAGCAGTTCTTC.

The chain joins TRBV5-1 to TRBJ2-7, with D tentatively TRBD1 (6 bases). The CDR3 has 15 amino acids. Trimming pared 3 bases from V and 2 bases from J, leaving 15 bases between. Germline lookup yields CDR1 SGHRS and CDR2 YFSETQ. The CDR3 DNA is TGCGCCAGCAGCTCCACAGGGCGGCCCACCTACGAGCAGTACTTC. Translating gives CASSSTGRPTYEQYF.

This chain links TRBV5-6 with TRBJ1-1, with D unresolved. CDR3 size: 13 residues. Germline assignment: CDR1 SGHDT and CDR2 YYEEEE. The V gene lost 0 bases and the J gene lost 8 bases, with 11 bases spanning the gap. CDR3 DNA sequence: TGTGCCAGCAGCTTGGCCGGCGGCAGCGAAGCTTTCTTT. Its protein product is CASSLAGGSEAFF.

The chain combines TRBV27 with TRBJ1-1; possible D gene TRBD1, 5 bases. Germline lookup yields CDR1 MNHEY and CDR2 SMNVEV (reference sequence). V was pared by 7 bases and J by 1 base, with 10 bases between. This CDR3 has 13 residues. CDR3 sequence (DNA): TGTGCCAGCATAAACGGGGGGAACACTGAAGCTTTCTTT. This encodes CASINGGNTEAFF.

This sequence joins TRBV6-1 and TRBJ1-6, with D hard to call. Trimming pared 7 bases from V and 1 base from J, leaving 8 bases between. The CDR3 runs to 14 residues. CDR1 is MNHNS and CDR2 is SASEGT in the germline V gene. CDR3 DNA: TGTGCCAGCACCTCCAGGTCCTATAATTCACCCCTCCACTTT. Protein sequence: CASTSRSYNSPLHF.

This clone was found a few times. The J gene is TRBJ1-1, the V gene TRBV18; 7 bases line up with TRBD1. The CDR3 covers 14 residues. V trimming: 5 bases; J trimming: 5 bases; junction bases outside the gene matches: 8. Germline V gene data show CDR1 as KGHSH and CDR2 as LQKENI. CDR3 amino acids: CASSVLGTDTEAFF. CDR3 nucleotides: TGTGCCAGCTCAGTATTGGGGACAGATACTGAAGCTTTCTTT. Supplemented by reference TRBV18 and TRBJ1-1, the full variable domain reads NAGVMQNPRHLVRRRGQEARLRCSPMKGHSHVYWYRQLPEEGLKFMVYLQKENIIDESGMPKERFSAEFPKEGPSILRIQQVVRGDSAAYFCASSVLGTDTEAFFGQGTRLTVV.